These T cell receptor beta chains were read from a single sample in a study of T cell responses to AZD1222 COVID-19 vaccine. Produced via immunoSEQ multiplex PCR; TCRdb's table is partial and in-frame only. The data hold approximately 60,000 clones, with around 83% observed a single time. The specimen was peripheral blood, collected on day 0 of AZD1222 vaccination. All receptors come from an adult in good health. The CDR3 runs from the conserved cysteine through the conserved F or W. Each record gives: J gene, V gene, clone size, CDR3 protein. Clone size, where shown, is once, few, many, or a class for clones that have expanded.

J gene: TRBJ1-2
V gene: TRBV15
clone size: -
CDR3 protein: CATSRGQGYYGYTF

J gene: TRBJ2-7
V gene: TRBV19
clone size: -
CDR3 protein: CASSFLGQTYEQYF

J gene: TRBJ1-2
V gene: TRBV3-1/TRBV3-2
clone size: -
CDR3 protein: CASSQDGGVGYGYTF

J gene: TRBJ2-3
V gene: TRBV18
clone size: -
CDR3 protein: CASSPPNLSTDTQYF

J gene: TRBJ1-2
V gene: TRBV4-1
clone size: -
CDR3 protein: CASSQPSISFYGYTF

J gene: TRBJ1-2
V gene: TRBV24-1
clone size: -
CDR3 protein: CATSDSTAYGYTF

J gene: TRBJ2-5
V gene: TRBV4-3
clone size: -
CDR3 protein: CASSQDLGETETQYF

J gene: TRBJ2-6
V gene: TRBV19
clone size: -
CDR3 protein: CASSATRFGANVLTF

J gene: TRBJ1-5
V gene: TRBV7-9
clone size: -
CDR3 protein: CASSLGVGGRQPQHF

J gene: TRBJ2-5
V gene: TRBV6-5
clone size: -
CDR3 protein: CASSYYAAGVEETQYF

J gene: TRBJ2-3
V gene: TRBV7-3
clone size: -
CDR3 protein: CASSSRGMASEDTQYF

J gene: TRBJ2-3
V gene: TRBV30
clone size: -
CDR3 protein: CAWSPGLAGGGDTQYF

J gene: TRBJ2-1
V gene: TRBV3-1/TRBV3-2
clone size: -
CDR3 protein: CASSPSRTWVNNEQFF

J gene: TRBJ2-3
V gene: TRBV6-2/TRBV6-3
clone size: -
CDR3 protein: CASSRKPMGDTQYF

J gene: TRBJ2-5
V gene: TRBV7-7
clone size: once
CDR3 protein: CASSLAGRETQYF

J gene: TRBJ1-5
V gene: TRBV28
clone size: -
CDR3 protein: CASSALGMDQPQHF